The 15 T cell receptor beta chains below were found in one sample sequenced in a study of cytotoxic CD8 clonotypes in ibrutinib-treated CLL. Method: immunoSEQ multiplex PCR; TCRdb's copy keeps in-frame clones and lacks some. The sample contains about 120,000 clones, 58% of which appear only once. The sequences come from PBMCs, collected after 24 months of ibrutinib treatment. The receptors originated from a human donor with chronic lymphocytic leukemia.

This clone has only a few counts. The chain has TRBV30 and TRBJ1-1, with unresolved D. This CDR3 has 13 amino acids. Between the trimmed V and J ends, which lost 2 bases and 3 bases, there was a span of 10 bases. Germline V gives CDR1 GTSNPN, CDR2 SVGIG (reference sequence). CDR3 in DNA: TGTGCCTGGAGTCGTAGGGAGGACACTGAAGCTTTCTTT. As protein: CAWSRREDTEAFF.

This clone appeared a few times. Here the CDR3 reads CSVEAPGLTDTQYF. CDR3 nucleotides: TGCAGCGTTGAGGCCCCCGGACTCACAGATACGCAGTATTTT. V gene TRBV29-1 combines with J gene TRBJ2-3, with a weak D call TRBD2 (5 bases). This CDR3 is built from 14 residues. V gave up 3 bases and J gave up 2 bases, with 12 bases separating them. Germline V gene sequence: CDR1 SQVTM, CDR2 ANQGSEA.

J is TRBJ1-3 and V is TRBV28, with unresolved D. The germline V gene has CDR1 MDHEN and CDR2 SYDVKM. The CDR3 runs to 15 residues. The ends were cut back, 2 bases at V and 4 bases at J, with 12 bases in the middle. CDR3 in amino acids: CASSLGSPPGNTIYF. The CDR3 DNA reads TGTGCCAGCAGTTTAGGCTCCCCCCCGGGAAACACCATATATTTT.

The chain has TRBV29-1 and TRBJ2-7, with 8 bases lining up with TRBD1. V shed 7 bases, J shed 3 bases, and the junction held 2 bases outside the gene matches. This CDR3 is built from 11 residues. Germline CDR1 and CDR2: SQVTM and ANQGSEA. CDR3 region: CSATGGYEQYF. CDR3 DNA: TGCAGCGCCACAGGGGGCTACGAGCAGTACTTC.

The chain carries TRBV5-1 and TRBJ2-7; D is undetermined. Germline CDR1 SGHRS, CDR2 YFSETQ. V dropped 4 bases and J dropped 2 bases, with 10 bases sitting between them. CDR3 length: 13 amino acids. CDR3 protein: CASSVTPPYEQYF. The CDR3 DNA reads TGCGCCAGCAGCGTAACTCCCCCCTACGAGCAGTACTTC.

This rearrangement joins TRBV7-2 to TRBJ1-2, with no clear D. This CDR3 has 15 residues. V dropped 3 bases and J dropped 4 bases, with 15 bases sitting between them. Per germline, CDR1 SGHTA and CDR2 FQGNSA. In nucleotides, the CDR3 is TGTGCCAGCAGCTTTTCGGCAGGCGACGCCTATGGCTACACCTTC. Translation gives CASSFSAGDAYGYTF. The full variable domain, its missing parts supplied by reference TRBV7-2 and TRBJ1-2, is GAGVSQSPSNKVTEKGKDVELRCDPISGHTALYWYRQSLGQGLEFLIYFQGNSAPDKSGLPSDRFSAERTGGSVSTLTIQRTQQEDSAVYLCASSFSAGDAYGYTFGSGTRLTVV.

In this sample, this clone turned up a few times. The chain has TRBV28 and TRBJ2-1; 7 nucleotides line up with TRBD2. The V gene's germline CDR1 is MDHEN and CDR2 SYDVKM. CDR3 size: 13 residues. Losses at the gene ends were 1 base for V and 8 bases for J; bases not matched to a gene: 2. CDR3 in amino acids: CASSLSSGDEQFF. The CDR3 DNA sequence: TGTGCCAGCAGTTTATCTAGCGGCGATGAGCAGTTCTTC.

This clone was detected only once. CDR3 nucleotide sequence: TGTGCCATCAGTGAGTCAAAGGTAGCGGGGGGGCTGAATACGCAGTATTTT. This encodes CAISESKVAGGLNTQYF. This chain links TRBV10-3 with TRBJ2-3; TRBD2 aligns across 11 bases. After removal of 0 bases from V and 7 bases from J, the junction contained 9 bases not matched to a gene. The germline gives CDR1 ENHRY, CDR2 SYGVKD. The CDR3 spans 17 residues.

The CDR3 DNA reads as TGTGCCAGCAGCTTATCAATAAATCAGCCCCAGCATTTT. Translated: CASSLSINQPQHF. The J gene is TRBJ1-5, the V gene TRBV7-2, with unresolved D. V lost 2 bases to trimming and J lost 4 bases, with 6 bases between them. Germline V gene lookup returns CDR1 SGHTA and CDR2 FQGNSA. CDR3 length: 13 residues.

For this clone: Within the sample, other DNA sequences also encode this same CDR3. J is TRBJ2-3 and V is TRBV9, with TRBD2 matching over 13 bases. Trimming took 0 bases from V and 2 from J; bases not matched to a gene: 3. Germline assignment: CDR1 SGDLS and CDR2 YYNGEE. The CDR3 sequence is 17 residues long. DNA for the CDR3: TGTGCCAGCAGCGTAGGACTAGCGGGGGGATACACAGATACGCAGTATTTT. This gives the protein CASSVGLAGGYTDTQYF.

The V call is TRBV5-1, the J call TRBJ2-7; maybe TRBD1 (6 bases). This CDR3 contains 15 residues. V dropped 0 bases and J dropped 5 bases, with 15 bases sitting between them. CDR1 is SGHRS, CDR2 YFSETQ, per germline. The CDR3 spells CASSLEEGRGHEQYF. As DNA, the CDR3 is TGCGCCAGCAGCTTGGAAGAAGGCAGGGGCCACGAGCAGTACTTC.

In its sample, this clone was seen once. The J gene is TRBJ1-2, the V gene TRBV29-1; D is undetermined. V was cut by 0 bases and J by 3 bases, with 14 bases left in between. The CDR3 runs 15 residues. Germline CDR1 SQVTM, CDR2 ANQGSEA. The CDR3 sequence: CSVEDGRRGDYGYTF. The CDR3 DNA sequence: TGCAGCGTTGAAGACGGGCGGAGAGGAGACTATGGCTACACCTTC.

This clone was detected only once. V gene TRBV19 combines with J gene TRBJ1-3; D is undetermined. From germline, CDR1 is LNHDA and CDR2 SQIVND (reference sequence). This CDR3 has 15 amino acids. V gave up 2 bases and J gave up 2 bases, with 10 bases separating them. CDR3 protein: CASSISPLAGNTIYF. CDR3 bases: TGTGCCAGTAGTATATCCCCTCTCGCTGGAAACACCATATATTTT.

The chain combines TRBV29-1 with TRBJ2-4; the D is unclear. The germline CDR1 and CDR2 sequences are SQVTM and ANQGSEA. The CDR3 is 12 residues long. The V and J ends lost 5 bases and 7 bases respectively, with 12 bases between them. The CDR3 spells CSVLFRENIQYF. The DNA for the CDR3 is TGCAGCGTTTTGTTTAGAGAGAACATTCAGTACTTC.

This clone was counted only a few times. V and J are TRBV28 and TRBJ2-1; D is unresolved. Per the germline V gene, CDR1 is MDHEN and CDR2 is SYDVKM. The CDR3 loop spans 11 amino acids. The V gene lost 8 bases and the J gene lost 5 bases, with 7 bases spanning the gap. For the CDR3, the DNA is TGTGCCAGCGTGGGCCACAATGAGCAGTTCTTC. Translating it yields CASVGHNEQFF.